Following are 27 T cell receptor beta chains from one sample sequenced in a study of OX40 agonist ivuxolimab in advanced cancers. The protocol was immunoSEQ multiplex PCR, while the TCRdb copy is restricted to in-frame clones and leaves out a portion. The sample lists under 90,000 clones; roughly 85% were seen once. The sample was CD4+ or CD8+ T cells sorted from blood, taken in a trial of the OX40 agonist ivuxolimab. Receptor source: an adult with an advanced solid tumor such as melanoma, head and neck, liver or kidney cancer.

The DNA of the CDR3 is TGCAGCACAGGACAAGGGAACACTGAAGCTTTCTTT. Translated: CSTGQGNTEAFF. The V and J genes are TRBV29-1 and TRBJ1-1; a possible D gene is TRBD1 (5 bases). The CDR3 spans 12 residues. Trimming took off 8 bases at V and 1 base at J, with 11 bases between the two ends. The V gene's germline CDR1 is SQVTM and CDR2 ANQGSEA.

The rearrangement uses TRBV19 and TRBJ2-3, with D perhaps assigned TRBD1 or TRBD2 (5 bases each). Germline V CDR1 and CDR2: LNHDA, SQIVND (reference sequence). The CDR3 is made up of 15 amino acids. The V end was cut by 6 bases, the J end by 3 bases, with 16 bases between. Here the CDR3 reads CASSAGRARTDTQYF. CDR3 nucleotide sequence: TGTGCCAGTAGCGCAGGGAGAGCCCGGACAGATACGCAGTATTTT.

The rearrangement uses TRBV5-1 and TRBJ2-5; 9 nucleotides align to TRBD1. The CDR3 spans 16 residues. The germline V gene has CDR1 SGHRS and CDR2 YFSETQ. Trimming at V came to 1 base and at J to 4 bases, leaving 8 bases not matched to a gene. This CDR3 is CASSLTQQGARETQYF. The DNA of the CDR3 is TGCGCCAGCAGCTTGACTCAACAGGGGGCTCGAGAGACCCAGTACTTC.

This clone showed up just once. V and J are TRBV4-3 and TRBJ2-3; TRBD2 aligns across 8 bases. CDR3 length: 16 residues. V lost 0 bases, J lost 3 bases, and 5 bases stayed unmatched. Per the germline V gene, CDR1 is LGHNA and CDR2 is YSLEER. CDR3 sequence: CASSQEPAGVTDTQYF. The CDR3 nucleotides read TGCGCCAGCAGCCAAGAACCAGCGGGGGTGACAGATACGCAGTATTTT.

Only one count was recorded for this clone. J is TRBJ1-2 and V is TRBV15; D uncertain. The V end was cut by 4 bases, the J end by 4 bases, with 16 bases between. Germline CDR1 reads LNHNV; CDR2 reads YYDKDF (reference sequence). The CDR3 totals 15 residues. CDR3: CATSTRTGPRYGYTF. The CDR3, as DNA: TGTGCCACCAGCACCCGTACCGGGCCTCGCTATGGCTACACCTTC.

This clone is a singleton in its sample. The chain carries TRBV19 and TRBJ2-7; 9 bases are a match to TRBD2. Germline values: CDR1 LNHDA, CDR2 SQIVND (reference sequence). With V trimmed by 5 bases and J by 6 bases, 11 bases remained unmatched. This CDR3 comprises 15 residues. The CDR3 spells CASSFRLAALGEQYF. In nucleotides, the CDR3 is TGTGCCAGTAGTTTCCGACTAGCGGCGCTGGGCGAGCAGTACTTC.

J is TRBJ1-5 and V is TRBV5-1, with D maybe TRBD1 (6 bases). Germline loops: CDR1 SGHRS, CDR2 YFSETQ. The V end was cut by 2 bases, the J end by 5 bases, with 14 bases between. The CDR3 runs to 15 residues. The CDR3 DNA reads TGCGCCAGCAGCTTTCTAGGGGGGAGAGATCAGCCCCAGCATTTT. Encoded protein: CASSFLGGRDQPQHF.

In its sample, this clone was seen once. The genes are TRBV18 and TRBJ1-1, with 7 bases fitting TRBD1. Germline loops: CDR1 KGHSH, CDR2 LQKENI. The junction had 8 bases not matched to a gene; V was cut back by 10 bases and J by 0 bases. CDR3 length: 14 amino acids. The CDR3 DNA sequence: TGTGCCACCTCTGGGACAGAGATGAACACTGAAGCTTTCTTT. Translation gives CATSGTEMNTEAFF.

This chain links TRBV18 with TRBJ2-7; D is possibly TRBD1 (6 bases). The CDR3 has 13 residues. Germline V lookup: CDR1 KGHSH, CDR2 LQKENI. Trimming pared 3 bases from V and 7 bases from J, leaving 13 bases between. The CDR3 protein is CASSPVTGSEQYF. The CDR3 nucleotides are TGTGCCAGCTCACCCGTAACAGGGAGTGAGCAGTACTTC.

The rearrangement links TRBV7-6 to TRBJ2-3; 11 bases match TRBD2. Per the germline V gene, CDR1 is SGHVS and CDR2 is FNYEAQ. The ends lost 5 bases at V and 0 bases at J; junction bases unmatched: 10. The length of the CDR3 is 18 residues. The CDR3 loop is CASSGNQIAGGSTDTQYF. As DNA, the CDR3 is TGTGCCAGCAGCGGAAACCAGATAGCGGGGGGGAGCACAGATACGCAGTATTTT.

The chain joins TRBV5-1 to TRBJ1-1; no clear D gene. This CDR3 comprises 15 residues. The germline CDR1 and CDR2 sequences are SGHRS and YFSETQ. Trimming removed 2 bases at V and 4 bases at J, with 15 bases between. Here the CDR3 DNA reads TGCGCCAGCAGCTTTGCTAGGGAGCGGGTCACTGAAGCTTTCTTT. Its protein product is CASSFARERVTEAFF.

The V gene is TRBV6-5, the J gene TRBJ2-7, with 10 bases that match TRBD1. Germline V lookup: CDR1 MNHEY, CDR2 SVGAGI. This CDR3 has 14 residues. Trimming cost V 5 bases and J 5 bases; bases outside gene matches: 6. CDR3 DNA: TGTGCCAGCAGTGGCCGGGACAGGGGCGACGAGCAGTACTTC. This sequence encodes CASSGRDRGDEQYF.

This clone was detected only once. This chain uses TRBV10-3 with TRBJ1-1, with 8 bases identical to TRBD1. CDR1 is ENHRY, CDR2 SYGVKD, per germline. CDR3 length: 14 amino acids. V shed 6 bases, J shed 4 bases, and the junction held 7 bases outside the gene matches. CDR3 bases: TGTGCCATCAGCATTCAAACAGGGGGCACTGAAGCTTTCTTT. This encodes CAISIQTGGTEAFF.

J is TRBJ1-5 and V is TRBV18; D may be TRBD1 (6 bases). Trimming left V 6 bases short and J 2 bases short, with 17 bases between. The CDR3 totals 16 residues. Per the germline V gene, CDR1 is KGHSH and CDR2 is LQKENI. In nucleotides, the CDR3 is TGTGCCAGCTCCTTAAGGGGGGCCGGAGGCAATCAGCCCCAGCATTTT. It encodes CASSLRGAGGNQPQHF.

This clone was observed a few times. This chain connects TRBV9 to TRBJ1-4, with D perhaps matching TRBD1 (5 bases). The V gene's germline CDR1 is SGDLS and CDR2 YYNGEE. The V gene lost 0 bases and the J gene lost 4 bases, with 10 bases spanning the gap. CDR3 length: 15 residues. The CDR3 region has the DNA TGTGCCAGCAGCGTAGGAGGGGCGGTTAATGAAAAACTGTTTTTT. It encodes CASSVGGAVNEKLFF.

V usage is TRBV2 and J usage is TRBJ1-6; 9 positions match TRBD1. The CDR3 has 13 amino acids. Germline V lookup: CDR1 SNHLY, CDR2 FYNNEI. V trimming: 10 bases; J trimming: 10 bases; junction bases outside the gene matches: 8. CDR3 in DNA: TGTGCCACTCTACAGGGGGCGGGATCACCCCTCCACTTT. Its translation: CATLQGAGSPLHF.

This clone was observed a few times. This chain uses TRBV10-3 with TRBJ1-1; 9 nucleotides align to TRBD1. V was clipped by 7 bases and J by 0 bases; unmatched bases: 6. The CDR3 runs 15 residues. CDR1 is ENHRY, CDR2 SYGVKD, per germline. This CDR3 is CAIMDRGPMNTEAFF. The CDR3 DNA sequence: TGTGCCATCATGGACAGGGGACCTATGAACACTGAAGCTTTCTTT.

The chain combines TRBV5-5 with TRBJ1-5, with D perhaps TRBD1 (6 bases). Trimming pared 6 bases from V and 0 bases from J, leaving 13 bases between. This CDR3 is built from 15 residues. Germline CDR1 reads SGHKS; CDR2 reads YYEKEE (reference sequence). CDR3: CASTPGEYSNQPQHF. CDR3 bases: TGTGCCAGCACCCCAGGGGAGTATAGCAATCAGCCCCAGCATTTT.

This sequence joins TRBV11-2 and TRBJ1-1, with D perhaps TRBD1 (5 bases). Germline V gene data show CDR1 as SGHAT and CDR2 as FQNNGV. V was shortened by 2 bases and J by 1 base, with 8 bases between the two germline ends. The CDR3 spans 14 residues. The CDR3 region has the DNA TGTGCCAGCAGCTTACAGGGTAAGAACACTGAAGCTTTCTTT. Its translation is CASSLQGKNTEAFF.

The chain is built from TRBV7-2 and TRBJ2-2; 11 bases are shared with TRBD2. This CDR3 has 16 amino acids. Germline CDR1 SGHTA, CDR2 FQGNSA. Trimming cost V 5 bases and J 13 bases; bases outside gene matches: 15. The DNA for the CDR3 is TGTGCCAGCAGCCCCACTAGCGGGAGAGGCCCCCGGGGGCTGTTTTTT. Its protein product is CASSPTSGRGPRGLFF.

This clone has a handful of counts. The chain couples TRBV4-1 to TRBJ2-1, with D possibly matching TRBD2 (5 bases). V was pared by 0 bases and J by 2 bases, with 11 bases between. The germline CDR1 and CDR2 sequences are MGHRA and YSYEKL. The CDR3 has 16 residues. DNA of the CDR3: TGCGCCAGCAGCCAAGATCTAGAGGGTACCTACAATGAGCAGTTCTTC. Its translation: CASSQDLEGTYNEQFF.

The chain combines TRBV7-2 with TRBJ2-3; D assignment may be TRBD1 or TRBD2 (5 bases each). CDR3 length: 15 amino acids. Germline values: CDR1 SGHTA, CDR2 FQGNSA. Trimming removed 6 bases from V and 7 bases from J, with 20 bases in between. CDR3 nucleotides: TGTGCCAGCAGGGGACGGAAGGTCTCCGAGAATACGCAGTATTTT. Translating gives CASRGRKVSENTQYF. Full variable domain (outside the CDR3, taken from reference TRBV7-2 and TRBJ2-3): GAGVSQSPSNKVTEKGKDVELRCDPISGHTALYWYRQSLGQGLEFLIYFQGNSAPDKSGLPSDRFSAERTGGSVSTLTIQRTQQEDSAVYLCASRGRKVSENTQYFGPGTRLTVL.

V gene TRBV10-1 combines with J gene TRBJ1-2; D is ambiguous. The CDR3 is 15 amino acids. CDR1 and CDR2 from the germline V gene are WNHNN and SYGVQD (reference sequence). Trimming shortened V by 2 bases and J by 1 base, and 11 bases separated the two germline ends. Here the CDR3 reads CASSEGQAFNYGYTF. CDR3 in DNA: TGCGCCAGCAGTGAGGGGCAGGCTTTTAACTATGGCTACACCTTC.

The chain is built from TRBV5-4 and TRBJ2-1; 11 positions match TRBD2. The CDR3 covers 15 residues. CDR1 and CDR2 from the germline V gene are SGHNT and YYREEE (reference sequence). Trimming took 6 bases from V and 12 from J; bases not matched to a gene: 14. The CDR3 nucleotides are TGTGCCAGCAACCTGGGGACTAGCGGCTACAGGGGGCAGTTCTTC. Its protein product is CASNLGTSGYRGQFF.

A few counts support this clone. J is TRBJ1-2 and V is TRBV18; D call uncertain. Germline CDR1 reads KGHSH; CDR2 reads LQKENI. The CDR3 extends over 14 amino acids. V lost 2 bases to trimming and J lost 4 bases, with 11 bases between them. CDR3: CASSPKTDTYGYTF. Here the CDR3 DNA reads TGTGCCAGCTCACCAAAAACAGATACCTATGGCTACACCTTC.

The rearrangement joins TRBV11-2 to TRBJ2-2; possible D gene TRBD2, 6 bases. CDR3 length: 15 residues. Germline V gene data show CDR1 as SGHAT and CDR2 as FQNNGV. With 1 base removed from V and 5 bases from J, the gap between germline ends came to 11 bases. In nucleotides, the CDR3 is TGTGCCAGCAGCTTAGGTGGAGGGAGGACCGGGGAGCTGTTTTTT. Translated, it gives CASSLGGGRTGELFF.

V gene TRBV7-2 combines with J gene TRBJ2-7; D is undetermined. Trimming cost V 2 bases and J 0 bases, with 14 bases left between them. The CDR3 extends over 16 amino acids. Germline CDR1 and CDR2: SGHTA and FQGNSA. CDR3 in amino acids: CASSLTPVGLSYEQYF. In nucleotides, the CDR3 is TGTGCCAGCAGCTTAACTCCCGTAGGGCTCTCCTACGAGCAGTACTTC.